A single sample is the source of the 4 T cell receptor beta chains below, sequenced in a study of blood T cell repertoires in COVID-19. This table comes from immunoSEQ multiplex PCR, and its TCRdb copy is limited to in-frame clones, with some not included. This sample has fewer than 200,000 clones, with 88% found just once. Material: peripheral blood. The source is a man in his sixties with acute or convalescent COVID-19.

The CDR3 nucleotides are TGTGCCAGCAGCCCCCGGATCGGGTCGCCGTTCTTC. Translation: CASSPRIGSPFF. The rearrangement joins TRBV7-2 to TRBJ2-1; D gene uncertain. Germline assignment: CDR1 SGHTA and CDR2 FQGNSA. The CDR3 has 12 amino acids. V lost 5 bases and J 15 bases, leaving 17 bases between the germline ends.

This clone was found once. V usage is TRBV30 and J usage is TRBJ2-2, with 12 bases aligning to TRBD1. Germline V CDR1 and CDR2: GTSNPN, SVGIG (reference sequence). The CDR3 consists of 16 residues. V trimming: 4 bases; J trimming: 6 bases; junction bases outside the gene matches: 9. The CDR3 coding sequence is TGTGCCTGGATTAACCCGGGACAGGGGGCCTCCGGGGAGCTGTTTTTT. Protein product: CAWINPGQGASGELFF.

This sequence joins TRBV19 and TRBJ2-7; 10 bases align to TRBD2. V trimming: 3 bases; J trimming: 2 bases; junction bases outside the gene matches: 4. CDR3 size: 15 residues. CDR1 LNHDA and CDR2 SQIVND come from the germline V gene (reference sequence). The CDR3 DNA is TGTGCCAGTAGTATCGGACTAGCGGATCCCTACGAGCAGTACTTC. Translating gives CASSIGLADPYEQYF.

As DNA, the CDR3 is TGTGCTAGTGGTTTCGACAGGGGTAATGGTGGCTACACCTTC. Translating it yields CASGFDRGNGGYTF. This chain connects TRBV12-5 to TRBJ1-2; TRBD1 matches 8 bases. Losses at the gene ends were 3 bases for V and 7 bases for J; bases not matched to a gene: 7. The CDR3 spans 14 residues. CDR1 is LGHNT, CDR2 FRNRAP, per germline. The whole variable domain, filled in from reference TRBV12-5 and TRBJ1-2, reads DARVTQTPRHKVTEMGQEVTMRCQPILGHNTVFWYRQTMMQGLELLAYFRNRAPLDDSGMPKDRFSAEMPDATLATLKIQPSEPRDSAVYFCASGFDRGNGGYTFGSGTRLTVV.